These 10 T cell receptor beta chains were sequenced from one sample in a study of cytomegalovirus exposure and HLA in healthy donors. PCR used 60 Vbeta primers and 13 Jbeta primers. Assay used: immunoSEQ multiplex PCR; TCRdb lists only in-frame clones, some missing. The table has about 94,000 clones, approximately 77% seen once; the top ten hold around a tenth. What was sequenced was PBMCs. The source is a human donor in good health.

This chain joins TRBV7-8 and TRBJ2-2; 10 bases are shared with TRBD2. After removal of 8 bases from V and 1 base from J, the junction contained 4 bases not matched to a gene. Looked up from germline, CDR1 is SGHVS and CDR2 is FQNEAQ. The CDR3 is 15 residues long. CDR3 residues: CASGLAGVNTGELFF. In DNA form, the CDR3 reads TGTGCCAGCGGTCTAGCGGGAGTGAACACCGGGGAGCTGTTTTTT.

This clone was seen more than once but under ten times. The chain is built from TRBV27 and TRBJ2-3, with 16 bases identical to TRBD2. V gave up 4 bases and J gave up 2 bases; unmatched junction bases: 3. CDR3 length: 17 amino acids. Germline lookup yields CDR1 MNHEY and CDR2 SMNVEV (reference sequence). This CDR3 reads CASSSGTSGGATDTQYF. CDR3 sequence (DNA): TGTGCCAGCAGTTCGGGGACTAGCGGGGGGGCCACAGATACGCAGTATTTT.

About this clone itself: At one end, the junction sequence differs from germline, possibly due to a read error. This CDR3 is CATKARTSGDNAQFF. CDR3 nucleotides: TGTGCCACCAAGGCGAGGACTAGCGGGGATAATGCGCAGTTCTTC. The chain employs TRBV6-4 and TRBJ2-1; 12 bases are a match to TRBD2. CDR1 and CDR2 (germline): MRHNA, SNTAGT. The CDR3 runs 15 residues.

The chain joins TRBV28 to TRBJ1-4, with D possibly being TRBD1 (5 bases). The germline gives CDR1 MDHEN, CDR2 SYDVKM. The V end lost 3 bases, the J end lost 1 base, and 9 bases lay between the germline ends. The CDR3 is 15 amino acids. Here the CDR3 DNA reads TGTGCCAGCAGTTTGACGGGACTAACTAATGAAAAACTGTTTTTT. It yields the protein CASSLTGLTNEKLFF.

V and J are TRBV5-1 and TRBJ2-7; 11 bases are a match to TRBD1. The trim removed 0 bases at V and 6 bases at J, leaving 5 bases unmatched. The CDR3 has 15 amino acids. Per the germline V gene, CDR1 is SGHRS and CDR2 is YFSETQ. CDR3 protein: CASSLGLGQGAEQYF. The CDR3 coding sequence is TGCGCCAGCAGCTTGGGTCTAGGACAGGGGGCCGAGCAGTACTTC.

This clone was picked up one time. V is TRBV7-8 and J is TRBJ2-7, with 10 nucleotides matching TRBD2. Germline assignment: CDR1 SGHVS and CDR2 FQNEAQ. Trimming cost V 6 bases and J 5 bases; bases outside gene matches: 7. The CDR3 sequence is 14 residues long. In DNA form, the CDR3 reads TGTGCCAGCAGTTCTAGCGGGAGTGAAAACGAGCAGTACTTC. Protein: CASSSSGSENEQYF.

The V and J genes are TRBV4-2 and TRBJ1-4, with D perhaps matching TRBD1 (5 bases). Looked up from germline, CDR1 is LGHNA and CDR2 is YNFKEQ. CDR3 length: 14 residues. V was pared by 5 bases and J by 8 bases, with 15 bases between. The CDR3 reads CASSLPGGEEKLFF. CDR3 bases: TGTGCCAGCAGCTTACCGGGGGGAGAGGAAAAACTGTTTTTT.

The V gene is TRBV5-1, the J gene TRBJ1-2; D unresolved. With 4 bases removed from V and 4 bases from J, the gap between germline ends came to 11 bases. The CDR3 covers 13 residues. CDR1 and CDR2 from the germline V gene are SGHRS and YFSETQ. CDR3 sequence: CASSTGDLYGYTF. The DNA for the CDR3 is TGCGCCAGCAGCACGGGAGACCTCTATGGCTACACCTTC.

This clone has only one observation. This chain connects TRBV5-5 to TRBJ2-7; the D gene is possibly TRBD2 (6 bases). This CDR3 has 15 residues. The V end was cut by 2 bases, the J end by 3 bases, with 15 bases between. The V gene's germline CDR1 is SGHKS and CDR2 YYEKEE (reference sequence). The DNA of the CDR3 is TGTGCCAGCAGCTTAGCTGGAGGGGCCATCTACGAGCAGTACTTC. Translated, it gives CASSLAGGAIYEQYF.

This chain joins TRBV7-3 and TRBJ2-5, with TRBD2 identical over 9 bases. This CDR3 contains 17 residues. The junction had 10 bases not matched to a gene; V was cut back by 4 bases and J by 1 base. Germline V CDR1 and CDR2: SGHTA, FQGTGA. CDR3 loop: CASSSRRGGRGQETQYF. The CDR3 coding sequence is TGTGCCAGCAGCTCCCGGCGGGGCGGGAGGGGCCAAGAGACCCAGTACTTC.